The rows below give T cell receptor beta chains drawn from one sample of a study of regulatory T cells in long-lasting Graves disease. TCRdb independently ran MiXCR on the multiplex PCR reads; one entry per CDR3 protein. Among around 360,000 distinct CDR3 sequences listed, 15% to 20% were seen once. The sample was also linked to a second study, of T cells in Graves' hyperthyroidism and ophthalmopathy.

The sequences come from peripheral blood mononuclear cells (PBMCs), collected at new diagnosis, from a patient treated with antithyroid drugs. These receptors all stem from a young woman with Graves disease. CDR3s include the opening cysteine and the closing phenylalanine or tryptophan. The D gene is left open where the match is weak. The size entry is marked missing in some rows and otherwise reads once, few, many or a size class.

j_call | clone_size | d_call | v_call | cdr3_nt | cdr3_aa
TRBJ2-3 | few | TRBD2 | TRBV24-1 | TGTGCCACCAGTGATCGTGGGAGGGCCATAGATACGCAGTATTTT | CATSDRGRAIDTQYF
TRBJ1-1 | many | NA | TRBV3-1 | TGTGCCAGCAGCCCCCGCGACTGGAACACTGAAGCTTTCTTT | CASSPRDWNTEAFF
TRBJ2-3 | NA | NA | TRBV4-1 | TGCGCCAGCAGCCAACTACTAGGGGATACGCAGTATTTT | CASSQLLGDTQYF
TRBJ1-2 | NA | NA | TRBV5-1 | TGCGCCAGCAGCGCCCGGGACGTCGACTATGGCTACACCTTC | CASSARDVDYGYTF
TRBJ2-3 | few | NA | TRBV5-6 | TGTGCCAGCAGCACCTGGACGAACACAGATACGCAGTATTTT | CASSTWTNTDTQYF
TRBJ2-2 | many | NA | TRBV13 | TGTGCCAGCAGCTTATGGGTTACCGGGGAGCTGTTTTTT | CASSLWVTGELFF
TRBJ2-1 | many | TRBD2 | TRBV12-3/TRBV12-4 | TGTGCCAGCAGTATTAGCGGGGGGGCCGTCAATGAGCAGTTCTTC | CASSISGGAVNEQFF
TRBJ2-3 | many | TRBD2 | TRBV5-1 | TGCGCCAGCAGTAAAGCGGGAGTCACAGATACGCAGTATTTT | CASSKAGVTDTQYF
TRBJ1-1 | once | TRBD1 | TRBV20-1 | TGCAGTGCTGGGGACAGGGGGCTGCCTGAAGCTTTCTTT | CSAGDRGLPEAFF
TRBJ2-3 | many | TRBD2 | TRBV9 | TGTGCCAGCAGCGGAGGACTAGCGGGAGGAACAGATACGCAGTATTTT | CASSGGLAGGTDTQYF
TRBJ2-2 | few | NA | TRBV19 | TGTGCCAGTAGCACTACCAGGCAGGGTCTGAACACCGGGGAGCTGTTTTTT | CASSTTRQGLNTGELFF
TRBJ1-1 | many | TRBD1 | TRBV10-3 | TGTGCCATCAGTGAGTCGCTGGTACAGGGGGCGTCTGAAGCTTTCTTT | CAISESLVQGASEAFF
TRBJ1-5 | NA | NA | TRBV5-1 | TGCGCCAGCAGCTATGGACACTTCAATCAGCCCCAGCATTTT | CASSYGHFNQPQHF
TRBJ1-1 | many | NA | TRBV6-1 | TGTGCCAGCAGTGAATTAGGAGGGAACACTGAAGCTTTCTTT | CASSELGGNTEAFF
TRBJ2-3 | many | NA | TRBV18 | TGTGCCAGCTCACTTGGACGGAGCACAGATACGCAGTATTTT | CASSLGRSTDTQYF
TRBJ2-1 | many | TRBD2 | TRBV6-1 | TGTGCCAGCAGTCATGGACTAGCTCTGTATGAGCAGTTCTTC | CASSHGLALYEQFF
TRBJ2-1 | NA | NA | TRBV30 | TGTGCCTGGAGTTCCGGCCTCCCTTCAGGGGAGCAGTTCTTC | CAWSSGLPSGEQFF
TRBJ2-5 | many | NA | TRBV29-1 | TGCAGCGTTGAAACAGGGAAAGAGACCCAGTACTTC | CSVETGKETQYF
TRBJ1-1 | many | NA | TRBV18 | TGTGCCAGCTCACCAGTCCGGGTAGTCTCGAACACTGAAGCTTTCTTT | CASSPVRVVSNTEAFF
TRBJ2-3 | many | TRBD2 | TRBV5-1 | TGTGCCAGCAGCCTTAGCGGGACCAGCACGGATACGCAGTATTTT | CASSLSGTSTDTQYF
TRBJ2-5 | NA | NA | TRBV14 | TGTGCCAGCAGCCGAAGGGCCCCGGGGGAGACCCAGTACTTC | CASSRRAPGETQYF
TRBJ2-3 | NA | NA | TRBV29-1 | TGCAGCGTGCCCCGTCCGGGACCCCTAACAGATACGCAGTATTTT | CSVPRPGPLTDTQYF
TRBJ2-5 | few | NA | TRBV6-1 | TGTGCCAGCAGCAAGCAGGCCAGGGAGACCCAGTACTTC | CASSKQARETQYF
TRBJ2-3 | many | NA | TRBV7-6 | TGTGCCAGCAGCTTAGGGGCCTTTTTTTCTAGCACAGATACGCAGTATTTT | CASSLGAFFSSTDTQYF
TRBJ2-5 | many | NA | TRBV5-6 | TGTGCCAGCAGCTTGGCGTATGCGGGGGCGGAAGAGACCCAGTACTTC | CASSLAYAGAEETQYF
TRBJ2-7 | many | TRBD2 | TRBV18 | TGTGCCAGCTCTCAAGGACTAGCGGGCTACGAGCAGTACTTC | CASSQGLAGYEQYF
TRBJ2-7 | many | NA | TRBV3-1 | TGTGCCAGCAGCCAGGATCCGACCTACGAGCAGTACTTC | CASSQDPTYEQYF
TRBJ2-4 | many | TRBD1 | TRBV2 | TGTGCCAGCAAATTACGACAGGGAGTAGCCAAAAACATTCAGTACTTC | CASKLRQGVAKNIQYF
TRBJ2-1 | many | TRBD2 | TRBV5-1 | TGCGCCAGCAGCTCCTTTACTAGCGGGGGGGCAAATGAGCAGTTCTTC | CASSSFTSGGANEQFF
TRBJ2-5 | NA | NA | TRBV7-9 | TGTGCCAGCAGCTTAGCCCCCAGGGAGCAAGAGACCCAGTACTTC | CASSLAPREQETQYF
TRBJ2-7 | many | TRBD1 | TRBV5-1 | TGCGCCAGCAGGGCCGGGACAGGGGTCTCCTACGAGCAGTACTTC | CASRAGTGVSYEQYF
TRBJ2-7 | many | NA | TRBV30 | TGTGCCTGGAGGCCTACAGGGAACCTCTACGAGCAGTACTTC | CAWRPTGNLYEQYF
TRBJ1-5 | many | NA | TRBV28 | TGTGCCAGCAGTTTAATTAGGAAGCGGCCCCAGCATTTT | CASSLIRKRPQHF
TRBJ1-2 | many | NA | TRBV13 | TGTGCCAGCAGCCCACGCTTACATGGCTACACCTTC | CASSPRLHGYTF
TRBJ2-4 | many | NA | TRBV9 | TGTGCCAGCAGCGTAGATGGGGGAAACATTCAGTACTTC | CASSVDGGNIQYF
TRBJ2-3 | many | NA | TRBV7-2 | TGTGCCAGCAGCTTAGAGGTGGGGGATACGCAGTATTTT | CASSLEVGDTQYF
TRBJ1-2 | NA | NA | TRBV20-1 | TGCAGTGCTAGAGAGCCAGGGTCCCACTATGGCTACACCTTC | CSAREPGSHYGYTF
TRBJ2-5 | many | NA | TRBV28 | TGTGCCAGCAACCTACCCGGGGAAGAGACCCAGTACTTC | CASNLPGEETQYF
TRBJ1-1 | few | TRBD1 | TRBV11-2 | TGTGCCAGCAGCATACAGGGGCACACTGAAGCTTTCTTT | CASSIQGHTEAFF
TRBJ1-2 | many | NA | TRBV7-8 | TGTGCCAGCAGCCCCATAAGGGTTCTCGGTGGGGGCTACACCTTC | CASSPIRVLGGGYTF
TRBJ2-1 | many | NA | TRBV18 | TGTGCCAGCTCACTCTCCCCGGGACTTTCGAACAATGAGCAGTTCTTC | CASSLSPGLSNNEQFF
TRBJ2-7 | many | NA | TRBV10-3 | TGTGCCATCCGAGAGGTCGAGCAGTACTTC | CAIREVEQYF